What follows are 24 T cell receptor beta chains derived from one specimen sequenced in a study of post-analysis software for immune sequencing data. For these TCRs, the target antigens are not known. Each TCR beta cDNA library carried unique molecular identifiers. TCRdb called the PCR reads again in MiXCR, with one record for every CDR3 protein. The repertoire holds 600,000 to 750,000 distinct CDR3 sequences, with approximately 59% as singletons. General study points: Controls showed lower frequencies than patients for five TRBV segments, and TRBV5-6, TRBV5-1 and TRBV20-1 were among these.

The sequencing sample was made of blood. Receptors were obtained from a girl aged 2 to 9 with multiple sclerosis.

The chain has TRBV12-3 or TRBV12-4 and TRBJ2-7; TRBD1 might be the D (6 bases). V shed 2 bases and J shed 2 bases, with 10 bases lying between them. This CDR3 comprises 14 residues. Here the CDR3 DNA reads TGTGCCAGCAGTTTACTAACAGGGCCCTACGAGCAGTACTTC. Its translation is CASSLLTGPYEQYF.

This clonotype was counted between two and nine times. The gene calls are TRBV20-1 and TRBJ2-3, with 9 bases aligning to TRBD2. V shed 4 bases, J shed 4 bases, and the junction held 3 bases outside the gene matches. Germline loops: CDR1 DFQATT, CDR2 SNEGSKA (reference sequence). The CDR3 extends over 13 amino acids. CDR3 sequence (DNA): TGCAGTGCTACCTTAGCGGGAGCAGATACGCAGTATTTT. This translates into CSATLAGADTQYF.

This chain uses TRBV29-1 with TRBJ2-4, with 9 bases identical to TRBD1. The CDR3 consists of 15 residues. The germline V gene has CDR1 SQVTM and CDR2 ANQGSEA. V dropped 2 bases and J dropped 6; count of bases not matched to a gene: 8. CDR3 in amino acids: CSVEHRGHRGNIQYF. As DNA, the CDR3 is TGCAGCGTTGAACACAGGGGGCATCGTGGAAACATTCAGTACTTC.

The chain's CDR3 is CASSHIPGRSCEQYF. The CDR3 DNA follows: TGTGCCAGCAGTCATATCCCGGGACGATCATGCGAGCAGTACTTC. The gene calls are TRBV6-2 or TRBV6-3 and TRBJ2-7; D possibly matches TRBD1 or TRBD2 (5 bases each). Deletions cut 5 bases from V and 6 bases from J, with 20 bases between. The CDR3 has 15 amino acids. Germline V gene lookup returns CDR1 MNHEY and CDR2 SVGEGT.

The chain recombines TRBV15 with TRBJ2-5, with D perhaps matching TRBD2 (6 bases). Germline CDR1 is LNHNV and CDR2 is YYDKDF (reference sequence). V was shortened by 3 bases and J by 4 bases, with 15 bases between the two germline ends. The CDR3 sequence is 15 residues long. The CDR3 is CATSSQTSRVETQYF. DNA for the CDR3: TGTGCCACCAGCAGCCAGACTAGTCGTGTAGAGACCCAGTACTTC.

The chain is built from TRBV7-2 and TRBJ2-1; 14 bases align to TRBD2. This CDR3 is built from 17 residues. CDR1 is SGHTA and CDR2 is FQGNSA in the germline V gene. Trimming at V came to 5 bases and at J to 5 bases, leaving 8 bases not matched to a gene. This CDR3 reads CASSQIGTSGRNNEQFF. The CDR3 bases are TGTGCCAGCAGCCAGATAGGGACTAGCGGGAGAAACAATGAGCAGTTCTTC.

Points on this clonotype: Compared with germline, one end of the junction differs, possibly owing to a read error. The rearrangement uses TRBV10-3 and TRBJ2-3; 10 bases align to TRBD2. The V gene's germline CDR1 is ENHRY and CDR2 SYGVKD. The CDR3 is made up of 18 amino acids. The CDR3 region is CAISDPSGRSTSTDSQYF. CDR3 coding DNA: TGTGCCATCAGTGACCCTAGCGGGAGATCTACTAGCACAGATTCGCAGTATTTT.

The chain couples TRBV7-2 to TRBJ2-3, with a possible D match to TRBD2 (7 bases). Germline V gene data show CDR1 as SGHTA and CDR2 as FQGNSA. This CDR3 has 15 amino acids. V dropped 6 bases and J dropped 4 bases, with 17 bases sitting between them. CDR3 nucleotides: TGTGCCAGCAGTTCTAGGGGGGGGCGACCAGATACGCAGTATTTT. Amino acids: CASSSRGGRPDTQYF.

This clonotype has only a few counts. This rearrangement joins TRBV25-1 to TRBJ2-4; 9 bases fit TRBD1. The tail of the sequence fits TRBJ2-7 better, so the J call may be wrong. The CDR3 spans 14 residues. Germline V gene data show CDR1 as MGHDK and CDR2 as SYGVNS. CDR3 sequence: CASSTPGQGYEQYF. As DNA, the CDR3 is TGTGCCAGCAGCACCCCGGGACAGGGCTACGAGCAGTACTTC.

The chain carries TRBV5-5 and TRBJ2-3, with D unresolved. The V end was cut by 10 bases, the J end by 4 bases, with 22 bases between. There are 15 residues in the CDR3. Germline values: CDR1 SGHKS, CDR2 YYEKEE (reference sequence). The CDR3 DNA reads TGTGCCTCTGTTTGGAGTTGGCGCGGAGCAGATACGCAGTATTTT. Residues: CASVWSWRGADTQYF. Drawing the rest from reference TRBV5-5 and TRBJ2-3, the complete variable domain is DAGVTQSPTHLIKTRGQQVTLRCSPISGHKSVSWYQQVLGQGPQFIFQYYEKEERGRGNFPDRFSARQFPNYSSELNVNALLLGDSALYLCASVWSWRGADTQYFGPGTRLTVL.

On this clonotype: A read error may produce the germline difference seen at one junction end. CDR3 residues: CSARDRNERFF. The DNA for the CDR3 is TGCAGTGCTAGAGACCGCAATGAGCGGTTCTTC. The chain links TRBV20-1 to TRBJ2-1; D is ambiguous. CDR1 is DFQATT, CDR2 SNEGSKA, per germline (reference sequence). The CDR3 covers 11 residues.

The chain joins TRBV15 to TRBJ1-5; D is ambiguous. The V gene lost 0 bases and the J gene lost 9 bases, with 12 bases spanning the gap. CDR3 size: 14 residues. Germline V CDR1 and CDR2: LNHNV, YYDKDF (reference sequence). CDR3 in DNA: TGTGCCACCAGCAGAGATCAAATGGGTCCGCCCCAGCATTTT. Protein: CATSRDQMGPPQHF.

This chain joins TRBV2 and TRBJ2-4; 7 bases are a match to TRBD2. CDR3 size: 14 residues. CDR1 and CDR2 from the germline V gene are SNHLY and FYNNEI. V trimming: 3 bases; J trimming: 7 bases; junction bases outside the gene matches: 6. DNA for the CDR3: TGTGCCAGCAGTGAGATTGGGGGAGGGAACATTCAGTACTTC. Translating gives CASSEIGGGNIQYF.

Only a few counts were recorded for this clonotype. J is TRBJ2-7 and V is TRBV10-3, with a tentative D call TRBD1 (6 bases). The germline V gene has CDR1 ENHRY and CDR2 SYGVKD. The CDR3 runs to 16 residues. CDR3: CSTGNESAGASYEQYF. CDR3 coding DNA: TGTTCCACGGGCAACGAGTCGGCAGGGGCATCCTACGAGCAGTACTTC.

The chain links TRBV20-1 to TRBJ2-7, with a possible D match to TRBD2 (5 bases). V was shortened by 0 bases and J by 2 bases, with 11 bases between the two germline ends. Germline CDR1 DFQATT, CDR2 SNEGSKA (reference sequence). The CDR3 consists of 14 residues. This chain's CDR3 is CSARDPSLTYEQYF. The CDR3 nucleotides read TGCAGTGCTAGAGATCCTAGCTTGACCTACGAGCAGTACTTC.

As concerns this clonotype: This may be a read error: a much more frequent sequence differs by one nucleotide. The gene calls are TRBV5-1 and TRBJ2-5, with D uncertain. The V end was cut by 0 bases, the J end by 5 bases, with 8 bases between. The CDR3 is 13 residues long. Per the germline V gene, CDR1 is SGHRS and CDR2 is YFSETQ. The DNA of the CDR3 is TGCGCCAGCAGCTTGGGGCCTGTGGAGACCCAGTACTTC. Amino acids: CASSLGPVETQYF.

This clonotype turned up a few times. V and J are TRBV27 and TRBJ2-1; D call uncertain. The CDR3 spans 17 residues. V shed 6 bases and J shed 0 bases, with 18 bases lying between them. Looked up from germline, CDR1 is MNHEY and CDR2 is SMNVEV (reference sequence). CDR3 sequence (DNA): TGTGCCAGCAGAACCCCGTCCCCCCAAAGCTCCTACAATGAGCAGTTCTTC. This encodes CASRTPSPQSSYNEQFF.

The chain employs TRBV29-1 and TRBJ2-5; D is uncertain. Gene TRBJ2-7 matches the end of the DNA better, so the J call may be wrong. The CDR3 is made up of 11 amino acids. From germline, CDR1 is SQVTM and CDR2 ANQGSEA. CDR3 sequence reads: CSVDDNYEQYF. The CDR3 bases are TGCAGCGTTGATGACAACTACGAGCAGTACTTC.

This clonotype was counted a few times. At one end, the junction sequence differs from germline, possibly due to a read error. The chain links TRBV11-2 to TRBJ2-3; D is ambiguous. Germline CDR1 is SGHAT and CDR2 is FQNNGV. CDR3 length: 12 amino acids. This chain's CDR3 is CASSSPAGRQYF. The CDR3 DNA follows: TGCGCCAGCAGCTCCCCGGCTGGCCGGCAGTATTTT.

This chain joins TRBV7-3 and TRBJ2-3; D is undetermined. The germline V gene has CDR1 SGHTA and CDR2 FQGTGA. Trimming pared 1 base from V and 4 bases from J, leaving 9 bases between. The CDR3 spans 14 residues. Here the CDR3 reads CASSLSGFPDTQYF. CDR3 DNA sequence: TGTGCCAGCAGCTTAAGTGGTTTTCCAGATACGCAGTATTTT.

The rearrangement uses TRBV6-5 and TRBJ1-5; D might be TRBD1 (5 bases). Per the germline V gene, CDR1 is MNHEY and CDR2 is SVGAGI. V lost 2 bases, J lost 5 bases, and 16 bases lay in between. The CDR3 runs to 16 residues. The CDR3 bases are TGTGCCAGCAGTTACGGTGGGGCAGGGACGGATCAGCCCCAGCATTTT. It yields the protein CASSYGGAGTDQPQHF.

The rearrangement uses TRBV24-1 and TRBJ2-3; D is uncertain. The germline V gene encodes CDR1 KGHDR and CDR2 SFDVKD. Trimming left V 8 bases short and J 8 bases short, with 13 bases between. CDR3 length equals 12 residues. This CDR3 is CATKGVIGTQYF. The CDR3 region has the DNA TGTGCCACCAAAGGTGTGATTGGTACGCAGTATTTT.

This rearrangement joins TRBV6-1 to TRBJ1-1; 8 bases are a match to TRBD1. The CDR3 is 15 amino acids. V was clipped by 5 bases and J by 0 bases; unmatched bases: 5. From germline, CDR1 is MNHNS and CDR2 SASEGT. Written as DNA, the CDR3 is TGTGCCAGCAGTACAGGGGGGGACATGAACACTGAAGCTTTCTTT. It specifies CASSTGGDMNTEAFF.

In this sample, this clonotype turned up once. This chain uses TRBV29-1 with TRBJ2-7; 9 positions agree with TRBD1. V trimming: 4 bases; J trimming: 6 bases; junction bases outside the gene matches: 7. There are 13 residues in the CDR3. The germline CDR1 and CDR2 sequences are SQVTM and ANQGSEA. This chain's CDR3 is CSVGRDRAGEQYF. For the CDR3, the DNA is TGCAGCGTTGGCCGGGACAGGGCCGGCGAGCAGTACTTC.